Sequencing of this T cell receptor (beta chain) was carried out in a study of shared clonotypes between healthy human individuals. CD45RO negativity and positive selection for CCR7 defined naive CD8 cells, a population that excluded terminally differentiated effector memory CD45RA+ cells. Repertoires were generated with immunoSEQ multiplex PCR, while TCRdb's copy carries only in-frame clones and drops some. Of 800,000 to 950,000 clones in the sample, about 96% were seen once. This CDR3 has 14 amino acids. V lost 0 bases and J lost 7, with 10 bases in between. CDR1 is LNHNV, CDR2 YYDKDF, per germline (reference sequence).

The sequencing input was naive CD8+ T cells sorted from blood. This sequence was found in a young man in good health. The V gene is TRBV15, the J gene TRBJ2-1; D unresolved. CDR3 nucleotide sequence: TGTGCCACCAGCAGAGACCGCACTTGGAATGAGCAGTTCTTC. This translates into CATSRDRTWNEQFF. Full variable domain (remainder filled in from reference TRBV15 and TRBJ2-1): DAMVIQNPRYQVTQFGKPVTLSCSQTLNHNVMYWYQQKSSQAPKLLFHYYDKDFNNEADTPDNFQSRRPNTSFCFLDIRSPGLGDTAMYLCATSRDRTWNEQFFGPGTRLTVL.